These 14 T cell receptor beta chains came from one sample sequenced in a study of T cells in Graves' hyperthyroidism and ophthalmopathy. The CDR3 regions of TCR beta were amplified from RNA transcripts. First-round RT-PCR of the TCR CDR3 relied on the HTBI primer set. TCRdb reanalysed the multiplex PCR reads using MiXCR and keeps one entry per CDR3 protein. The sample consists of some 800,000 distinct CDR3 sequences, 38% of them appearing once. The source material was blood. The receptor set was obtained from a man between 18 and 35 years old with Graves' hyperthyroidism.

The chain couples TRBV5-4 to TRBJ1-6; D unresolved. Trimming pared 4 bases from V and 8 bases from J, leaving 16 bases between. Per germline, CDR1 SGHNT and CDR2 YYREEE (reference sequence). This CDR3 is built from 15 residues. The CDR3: CASSQEEAVYSPLHF. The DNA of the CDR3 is TGTGCCAGCAGCCAAGAAGAGGCAGTTTATTCACCCCTCCACTTT. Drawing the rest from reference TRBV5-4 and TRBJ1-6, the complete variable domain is ETGVTQSPTHLIKTRGQQVTLRCSSQSGHNTVSWYQQALGQGPQFIFQYYREEENGRGNFPPRFSGLQFPNYSSELNVNALELDDSALYLCASSQEEAVYSPLHFGNGTRLTVT.

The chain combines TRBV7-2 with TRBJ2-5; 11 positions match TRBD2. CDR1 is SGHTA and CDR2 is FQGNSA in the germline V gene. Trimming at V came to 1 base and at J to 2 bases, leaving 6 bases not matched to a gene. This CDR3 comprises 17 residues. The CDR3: CASSLVVAGGPQETQYF. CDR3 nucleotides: TGTGCCAGCAGCTTAGTAGTAGCGGGAGGGCCTCAAGAGACCCAGTACTTC.

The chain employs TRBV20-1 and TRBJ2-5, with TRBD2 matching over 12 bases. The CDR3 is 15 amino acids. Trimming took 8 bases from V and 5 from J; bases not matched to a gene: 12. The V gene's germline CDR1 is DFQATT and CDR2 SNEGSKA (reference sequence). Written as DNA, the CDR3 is TGCAGTCTAGTGTCTAGCGGGGGGGCTTCGGAGACCCAGTACTTC. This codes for CSLVSSGGASETQYF.

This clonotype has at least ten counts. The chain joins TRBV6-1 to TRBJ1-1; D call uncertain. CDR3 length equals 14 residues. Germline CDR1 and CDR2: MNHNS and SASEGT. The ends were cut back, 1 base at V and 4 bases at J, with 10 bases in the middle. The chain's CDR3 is CASSEGQEGTEAFF. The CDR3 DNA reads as TGTGCCAGCAGTGAAGGGCAGGAGGGCACTGAAGCTTTCTTT.

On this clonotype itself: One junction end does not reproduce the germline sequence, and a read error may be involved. The CDR3 loop reads CASSYGGEGEKLFF. The CDR3 nucleotides are TGTGCCAGCAGTTACGGGGGCGAAGGCGAAAAACTGTTTTTT. V is TRBV10-3 and J is TRBJ1-4; D perhaps matches TRBD1 (6 bases). The CDR3 has 14 amino acids. CDR1 and CDR2 (germline): ENHRY, SYGVKD.

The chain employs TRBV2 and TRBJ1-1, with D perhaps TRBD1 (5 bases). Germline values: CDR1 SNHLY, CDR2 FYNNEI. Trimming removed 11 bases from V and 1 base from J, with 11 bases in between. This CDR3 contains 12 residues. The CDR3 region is CAQTDTNTEAFF. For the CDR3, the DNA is TGTGCCCAGACGGACACGAACACTGAAGCTTTCTTT.

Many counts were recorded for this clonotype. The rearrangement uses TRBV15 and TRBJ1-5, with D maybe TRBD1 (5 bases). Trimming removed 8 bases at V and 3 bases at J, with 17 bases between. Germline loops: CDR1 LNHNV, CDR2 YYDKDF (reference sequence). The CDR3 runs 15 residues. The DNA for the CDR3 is TGTGCCACCGGGACGACAACTAGACTCAATCAGCCCCAGCATTTT. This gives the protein CATGTTTRLNQPQHF. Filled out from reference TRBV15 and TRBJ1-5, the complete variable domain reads DAMVIQNPRYQVTQFGKPVTLSCSQTLNHNVMYWYQQKSSQAPKLLFHYYDKDFNNEADTPDNFQSRRPNTSFCFLDIRSPGLGDTAMYLCATGTTTRLNQPQHFGDGTRLSIL.

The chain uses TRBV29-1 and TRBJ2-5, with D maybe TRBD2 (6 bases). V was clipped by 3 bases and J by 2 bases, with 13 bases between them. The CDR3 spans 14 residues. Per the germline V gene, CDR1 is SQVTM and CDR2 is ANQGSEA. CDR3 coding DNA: TGCAGCGTTGATACGGGAGTAAGGCAAGAGACCCAGTACTTC. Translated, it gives CSVDTGVRQETQYF.

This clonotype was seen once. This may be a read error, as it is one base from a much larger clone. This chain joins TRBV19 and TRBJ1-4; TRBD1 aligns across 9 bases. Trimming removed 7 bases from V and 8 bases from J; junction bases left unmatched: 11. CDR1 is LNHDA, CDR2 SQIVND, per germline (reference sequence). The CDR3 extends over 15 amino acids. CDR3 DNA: TGTGCCAGTACGACAATACAGGGGGCAGGCGAAAAACTGTTTTTT. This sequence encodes CASTTIQGAGEKLFF.

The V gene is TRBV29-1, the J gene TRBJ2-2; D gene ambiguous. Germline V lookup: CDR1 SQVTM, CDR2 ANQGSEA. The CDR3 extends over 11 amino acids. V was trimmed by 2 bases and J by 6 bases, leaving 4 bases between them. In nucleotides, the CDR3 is TGCAGCGTTGAACAGCCCGGGGAGCTGTTTTTT. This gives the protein CSVEQPGELFF.

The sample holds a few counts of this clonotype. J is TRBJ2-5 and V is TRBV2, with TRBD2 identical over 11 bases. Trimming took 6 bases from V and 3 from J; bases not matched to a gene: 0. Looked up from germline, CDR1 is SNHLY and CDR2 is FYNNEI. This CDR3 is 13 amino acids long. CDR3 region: CASRTSGEETQYF. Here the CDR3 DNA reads TGTGCCAGCAGGACTAGCGGGGAAGAGACCCAGTACTTC.

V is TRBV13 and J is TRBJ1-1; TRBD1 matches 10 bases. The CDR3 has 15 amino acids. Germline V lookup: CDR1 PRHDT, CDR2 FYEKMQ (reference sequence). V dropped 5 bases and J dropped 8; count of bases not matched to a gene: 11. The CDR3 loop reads CASSQGLTGGKEAFF. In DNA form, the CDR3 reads TGTGCCAGCAGCCAAGGGTTGACAGGGGGCAAAGAAGCTTTCTTT.

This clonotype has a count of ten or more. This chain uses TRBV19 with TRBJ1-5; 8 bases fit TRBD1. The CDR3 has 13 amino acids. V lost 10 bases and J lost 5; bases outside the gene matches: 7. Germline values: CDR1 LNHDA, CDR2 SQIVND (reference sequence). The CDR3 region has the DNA TGTGCCACCGACAGGGGTTTGGATCAGCCCCAGCATTTT. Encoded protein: CATDRGLDQPQHF.

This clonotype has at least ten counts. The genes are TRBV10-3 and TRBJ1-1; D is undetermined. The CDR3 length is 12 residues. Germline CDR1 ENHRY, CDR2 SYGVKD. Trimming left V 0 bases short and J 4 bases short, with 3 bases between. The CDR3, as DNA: TGTGCCATCAGTGAGTCAACCACTGAAGCTTTCTTT. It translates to CAISESTTEAFF.